The 32 T cell receptor beta chains in this list originate from one sample, sequenced in a study of T cells in Graves' hyperthyroidism and ophthalmopathy. Amplified TCR beta CDR3 regions derived from RNA transcripts. The HTBI set primed first-round TCR CDR3 RT-PCR. TCRdb recomputed calls from the multiplex PCR reads with MiXCR, one row per CDR3 protein. The sample lists 550,000 to 600,000 distinct CDR3 sequences, 35% to 55% occurring once. Sequenced material: peripheral blood or thyroid tissue (not recorded which). Receptor source: an adult woman with Graves' disease, either hyperthyroidism or ophthalmopathy (not recorded which).

This clonotype was picked up a small number of times. The gene calls are TRBV20-1 and TRBJ1-2; 7 bases agree with TRBD1. Germline V lookup: CDR1 DFQATT, CDR2 SNEGSKA (reference sequence). After removal of 0 bases from V and 5 bases from J, the junction contained 3 bases not matched to a gene. This CDR3 has 13 residues. The CDR3 sequence is CSARDAGGYGYTF. CDR3 DNA: TGCAGTGCTAGAGATGCAGGGGGATATGGCTACACCTTC.

The rearrangement uses TRBV7-9 and TRBJ1-2; D remains ambiguous. Trimming stripped 1 base from V and 8 bases from J, with 11 bases between. The CDR3 sequence is 13 residues long. Germline lookup yields CDR1 SEHNR and CDR2 FQNEAQ (reference sequence). The DNA for the CDR3 is TGTGCCAGCAGCTTAGTTCACGGGGTCGGCTACACCTTC. Translating it yields CASSLVHGVGYTF. The full variable domain, its missing parts supplied by reference TRBV7-9 and TRBJ1-2, is DTGVSQNPRHKITKRGQNVTFRCDPISEHNRLYWYRQTLGQGPEFLTYFQNEAQLEKSRLLSDRFSAERPKGSFSTLEIQRTEQGDSAMYLCASSLVHGVGYTFGSGTRLTVV.

This clonotype has only one observation. This chain uses TRBV7-9 with TRBJ2-1; 7 bases fit TRBD1. J gave up 6 bases and V 2 bases, and 4 bases lay outside the gene matches. The germline gives CDR1 SEHNR, CDR2 FQNEAQ (reference sequence). The CDR3 spans 14 residues. The CDR3: CASSLLRQGNEQFF. The CDR3 DNA is TGTGCCAGCAGCTTACTGAGACAGGGCAATGAGCAGTTCTTC.

This clonotype has just a few counts. This may arise from a read error, as a much more abundant clone is one base away. This chain connects TRBV28 to TRBJ2-7, with 12 positions matching TRBD2. This CDR3 contains 14 residues. V lost 6 bases, J lost 0 bases, and 0 bases stayed unmatched. CDR1 MDHEN and CDR2 SYDVKM come from the germline V gene. CDR3 protein: CASRTSGSSYEQYF. The CDR3 bases are TGTGCCAGCAGGACTAGCGGGAGCTCCTACGAGCAGTACTTC.

This clonotype was counted many times. The rearrangement uses TRBV7-2 and TRBJ2-2; 10 bases line up with TRBD2. Trimming took 2 bases from V and 6 from J; bases not matched to a gene: 9. Germline V lookup: CDR1 SGHTA, CDR2 FQGNSA. The CDR3 has 17 residues. The CDR3: CASSLPASGSFSGELFF. The CDR3 DNA is TGTGCCAGCAGCTTACCGGCTAGCGGGAGTTTTTCCGGGGAGCTGTTTTTT.

Details on this clonotype: Given a much more abundant clone one base away, this may be a read error. The gene calls are TRBV10-3 and TRBJ2-7; possible D gene TRBD1, 5 bases. Germline V gene data show CDR1 as ENHRY and CDR2 as SYGVKD. The CDR3 loop spans 13 amino acids. The V gene lost 5 bases and the J gene lost 3 bases, with 11 bases spanning the gap. CDR3 sequence (DNA): TGTGCCATCAGTCAGGCAGGGATCTACGAGCAGTACTTC. This gives the protein CAISQAGIYEQYF.

The V and J genes are TRBV6-6 and TRBJ1-5; no clear D. The germline V gene has CDR1 MNHNY and CDR2 SVGAGI (reference sequence). This CDR3 is built from 11 residues. The V and J ends lost 6 bases and 14 bases respectively, with 14 bases between them. CDR3 DNA: TGTGCCAGCAGACGATCAGAGTACGAGCATTTT. Its protein is CASRRSEYEHF.

This clonotype was detected many times. This rearrangement joins TRBV5-6 to TRBJ2-5; D gene uncertain. The CDR3 totals 15 residues. CDR1 and CDR2 from the germline V gene are SGHDT and YYEEEE. The ends were cut back, 2 bases at V and 6 bases at J, with 17 bases in the middle. The CDR3 loop is CASSLKHRFVKTQYF. The DNA for the CDR3 is TGTGCCAGCAGCTTAAAGCACCGGTTCGTAAAGACCCAGTACTTC.

The chain uses TRBV7-9 and TRBJ2-7, with 12 bases that match TRBD1. From germline, CDR1 is SEHNR and CDR2 FQNEAQ (reference sequence). V trimming: 5 bases; J trimming: 5 bases; junction bases outside the gene matches: 4. The CDR3 runs to 14 residues. CDR3: CASSLGTGGHEQYF. CDR3 DNA sequence: TGTGCCAGCAGCCTGGGGACAGGGGGCCACGAGCAGTACTTC.

This clonotype was counted once. This chain uses TRBV29-1 with TRBJ1-1; weak D call: TRBD1 (5 bases). Between the trimmed V and J ends, which lost 8 bases and 1 base, there was a span of 11 bases. From germline, CDR1 is SQVTM and CDR2 ANQGSEA. This CDR3 spans 12 amino acids. DNA for the CDR3: TGCAGCTTGGATGGGACGAACACTGAAGCTTTCTTT. Protein product: CSLDGTNTEAFF.

The CDR3 loop is CSVAAGFSYEQYF. The CDR3, as DNA: TGCAGCGTTGCTGCAGGGTTCTCCTACGAGCAGTACTTC. The chain couples TRBV29-1 to TRBJ2-7; weak D call: TRBD1 (5 bases). Trimming pared 4 bases from V and 0 bases from J, leaving 10 bases between. The CDR3 covers 13 residues. Germline V gene sequence: CDR1 SQVTM, CDR2 ANQGSEA.

This chain links TRBV20-1 with TRBJ2-2; perhaps D is TRBD1 or TRBD2 (5 bases each). CDR1 is DFQATT, CDR2 SNEGSKA, per germline (reference sequence). V was pared by 3 bases and J by 4 bases, with 18 bases between. The CDR3 covers 16 residues. The chain's CDR3 is CSASRTGAGSTGELFF. The DNA for the CDR3 is TGCAGTGCTAGCCGGACCGGGGCAGGGAGCACCGGGGAGCTGTTTTTT.

This clonotype showed up many times. The chain has TRBV6-1 and TRBJ2-5; 12 positions match TRBD2. The CDR3 is 18 residues long. Germline CDR1 MNHNS, CDR2 SASEGT. The V and J ends lost 1 base and 7 bases, in that order; junction bases with no gene match: 13. As DNA, the CDR3 is TGTGCCAGCAGTGAAGAGTGGCTAGCGGGAGGGCCTAAAGGGACCCAGTACTTC. Amino acid sequence: CASSEEWLAGGPKGTQYF.

On this clonotype itself: A read error may account for a junction end that differs from germline. The chain employs TRBV11-2 and TRBJ2-5, with D perhaps matching TRBD1 (5 bases). The CDR3 has 15 residues. Germline CDR1 is SGHAT and CDR2 is FQNNGV. The DNA for the CDR3 is TGTGCCAGCAGCGAGTGGGGCAGACACCAAGAGACTCAGTACTTC. This encodes CASSEWGRHQETQYF.

The J gene is TRBJ1-4, the V gene TRBV9; 7 bases are shared with TRBD1. CDR3 size: 14 residues. Germline V CDR1 and CDR2: SGDLS, YYNGEE. V was clipped by 3 bases and J by 8 bases; unmatched bases: 7. The CDR3 bases are TGTGCCAGCAGCGCCTCGACAGGGCGGGAAAAACTGTTTTTT. This codes for CASSASTGREKLFF.

The rearrangement uses TRBV10-3 and TRBJ2-5; D is perhaps TRBD2 (5 bases). The V and J ends lost 2 bases and 4 bases respectively, with 11 bases between them. Germline V gene lookup returns CDR1 ENHRY and CDR2 SYGVKD. This CDR3 comprises 14 residues. The CDR3 DNA is TGTGCCATCAGTGAGGAGGGCCTGGCAGAGACCCAGTACTTC. Its translation: CAISEEGLAETQYF.

This clonotype was recorded many times. This sequence joins TRBV6-1 and TRBJ1-2; no definite D call. Germline CDR1 reads MNHNS; CDR2 reads SASEGT. The CDR3 is 13 amino acids. Between the trimmed V and J ends, which lost 5 bases and 7 bases, there was a span of 14 bases. CDR3 in DNA: TGTGCCAGCAGTCCCTGGGCCCAGGCTGGCTACACCTTC. It specifies CASSPWAQAGYTF.

This clonotype was detected many times. The chain carries TRBV20-1 and TRBJ2-7; either TRBD1 or TRBD2 may supply D (6 bases each). Germline values: CDR1 DFQATT, CDR2 SNEGSKA (reference sequence). This CDR3 comprises 13 residues. Trimming stripped 4 bases from V and 3 bases from J, with 13 bases between. The CDR3 region is CSATGADDYEQYF. The CDR3 region has the DNA TGCAGTGCTACGGGGGCGGACGACTACGAGCAGTACTTC.

J is TRBJ1-2 and V is TRBV10-2; D is uncertain. The length of the CDR3 is 14 residues. From germline, CDR1 is WSHSY and CDR2 SAAADI. Trimming pared 3 bases from V and 0 bases from J, leaving 8 bases between. In nucleotides, the CDR3 is TGCGCCAGCAGTGACAGTCTATCTAACTATGGCTACACCTTC. This codes for CASSDSLSNYGYTF.

This chain uses TRBV2 with TRBJ2-7; 10 bases align to TRBD2. Germline CDR1 is SNHLY and CDR2 is FYNNEI. The V gene end was trimmed by 3 bases and the J gene end by 4 bases; junction bases not matched to a gene: 6. The CDR3 length is 15 residues. The CDR3 loop is CASSELAGDFYEQYF. The CDR3 DNA is TGTGCCAGCAGTGAGCTAGCGGGAGATTTTTACGAGCAGTACTTC.

The V gene is TRBV15, the J gene TRBJ2-5, with D possibly matching TRBD2 (5 bases). Trimming took off 2 bases at V and 2 bases at J, with 12 bases between the two ends. Per the germline V gene, CDR1 is LNHNV and CDR2 is YYDKDF (reference sequence). This CDR3 is 15 amino acids long. The CDR3 loop reads CATSRTAVEQETQYF. CDR3 coding DNA: TGTGCCACCAGCAGAACAGCGGTTGAACAAGAGACCCAGTACTTC.

V gene TRBV10-3 combines with J gene TRBJ2-1, with 7 bases aligning to TRBD2. Trimming cost V 7 bases and J 5 bases; bases outside gene matches: 5. CDR1 and CDR2 from the germline V gene are ENHRY and SYGVKD. CDR3 length equals 13 residues. CDR3 loop: CAINGGSNNEQFF. The CDR3 DNA reads as TGTGCCATCAACGGCGGGAGTAACAATGAGCAGTTCTTC.

This clonotype was seen a handful of times. The chain recombines TRBV3-1 with TRBJ2-2, with TRBD1 identical over 7 bases. Unmatched junction bases numbered 7, after V lost 4 bases and J lost 2 bases. Germline V gene sequence: CDR1 LGHDT, CDR2 YNNKEL (reference sequence). The CDR3 runs 16 residues. This chain's CDR3 is CASSPTGTANTGELFF. CDR3 DNA: TGTGCCAGCAGCCCCACCGGGACAGCAAACACCGGGGAGCTGTTTTTT.

This sequence joins TRBV9 and TRBJ2-1; the D gene is possibly TRBD2 (6 bases). The V end was cut by 3 bases, the J end by 4 bases, with 11 bases between. This CDR3 comprises 14 residues. CDR1 SGDLS and CDR2 YYNGEE come from the germline V gene. In DNA form, the CDR3 reads TGTGCCAGCAGCGACCGCGGGGAATACAATGAGCAGTTCTTC. Amino acid sequence: CASSDRGEYNEQFF. Based on the CDR3 plus reference TRBV9 and TRBJ2-1, the full variable domain is DSGVTQTPKHLITATGQRVTLRCSPRSGDLSVYWYQQSLDQGLQFLIQYYNGEERAKGNILERFSAQQFPDLHSELNLSSLELGDSALYFCASSDRGEYNEQFFGPGTRLTVL.

This clonotype was seen ten or more times. In DNA, the CDR3 is TGCGCCAGCAGTGGGCCTCTCTCTGGAAACACCATATATTTT. Its translation: CASSGPLSGNTIYF. J is TRBJ1-3 and V is TRBV10-2; D ambiguous. Germline CDR1 is WSHSY and CDR2 is SAAADI. The V gene lost 4 bases and the J gene lost 0 bases, with 7 bases spanning the gap. The CDR3 has 14 amino acids.

Points on this clonotype: No DNA is shown, since the ends of the CDR3 on it are uncertain; the CDR3 is the one TCRdb lists. The CDR3 sequence: CSVDVGSGAIVLTFF. The gene calls are TRBV29-1 and TRBJ1-1; TRBD1 is the table's D call and was not checked against the DNA. Per the germline V gene, CDR1 is SQVTM and CDR2 is ANQGSEA. Including both end residues, the CDR3 is 15 amino acids long.

The genes are TRBV10-3 and TRBJ2-5; D may be TRBD2 (5 bases). This CDR3 comprises 16 residues. V was clipped by 10 bases and J by 2 bases, with 23 bases between them. CDR1 is ENHRY and CDR2 is SYGVKD in the germline V gene. CDR3 nucleotides: TGTGCCAGCAGCCCGATTGAAGGCGCGGGTCAAGAGACCCAGTACTTC. Its translation: CASSPIEGAGQETQYF.

The rearrangement links TRBV10-3 to TRBJ1-1; the match to TRBD1 covers 7 bases. V shed 0 bases, J shed 0 bases, and the junction held 10 bases outside the gene matches. This CDR3 comprises 18 residues. Germline CDR1 reads ENHRY; CDR2 reads SYGVKD. CDR3 protein: CAISESKTGARVNTEAFF. In nucleotides, the CDR3 is TGTGCCATCAGTGAGTCTAAAACAGGGGCGCGGGTGAACACTGAAGCTTTCTTT.

This chain links TRBV7-9 with TRBJ1-2; 7 bases align to TRBD1. The V segment lost 4 bases and the J segment 2 bases; nucleotides outside the gene matches: 7. The CDR3 runs 15 residues. Germline CDR1 reads SEHNR; CDR2 reads FQNEAQ (reference sequence). CDR3 DNA: TGTGCCAGCAGCTCCCGACAGGGACCCAACTATGGCTACACCTTC. Translating gives CASSSRQGPNYGYTF.

There are many counts of this clonotype. V and J are TRBV5-1 and TRBJ2-5, with TRBD1 identical over 10 bases. J lost 3 bases, V lost 4 bases, and 9 bases had no gene match. The germline gives CDR1 SGHRS, CDR2 YFSETQ. CDR3 length equals 16 residues. The CDR3 sequence is CASSPRQGAKEETQYF. CDR3 DNA: TGCGCCAGCAGCCCGAGACAGGGGGCTAAAGAAGAGACCCAGTACTTC.

The chain recombines TRBV2 with TRBJ1-5; D uncertain. Trimming removed 7 bases at V and 0 bases at J, with 7 bases between. CDR1 is SNHLY and CDR2 is FYNNEI in the germline V gene. The length of the CDR3 is 13 residues. CDR3 DNA: TGTGCCAGCACCCTTAATAGCAATCAGCCCCAGCATTTT. Protein product: CASTLNSNQPQHF.

This clonotype appeared many times. The V gene is TRBV20-1, the J gene TRBJ1-5; the D gene is possibly TRBD1 (5 bases). Germline CDR1 DFQATT, CDR2 SNEGSKA (reference sequence). The CDR3 sequence is 13 residues long. CDR3 residues: CSTKTGRNQPQHF. The CDR3 DNA reads TGCAGCACTAAGACGGGACGCAATCAGCCCCAGCATTTT.